This T cell receptor beta chain came from a study of blood T cell repertoires in COVID-19. Study in general: COVID-19 samples from acute and convalescent phases originated in the United States, Italy and Spain. T cells, B-cell-depleted T cells, or PBMCs provided the cDNA or gDNA that served as material.

Per germline, CDR1 WNHNN and CDR2 SYGVQD (reference sequence). The CDR3 consists of 15 residues. V was trimmed by 0 bases and J by 4 bases, leaving 11 bases between them. Authors' methods: Using reference gene primer amplification, nucleated cell counts were estimated. The table came from immunoSEQ multiplex PCR; TCRdb's copy has only in-frame clones and leaves some out. From that table come the V and J calls and clone size; the DNA was used to work out D and trimming. The table shows about 94,000 clones, with roughly 84% occurring only once. This clonotype was sampled from a woman of 80 years or more with acute or convalescent COVID-19. The source material was peripheral blood. The chain combines TRBV10-1 with TRBJ2-3; D perhaps matches TRBD2 (6 bases). The CDR3: CASSESGTGADTQYF. In nucleotides, the CDR3 is TGCGCCAGCAGTGAGTCGGGAACGGGAGCAGATACGCAGTATTTT.